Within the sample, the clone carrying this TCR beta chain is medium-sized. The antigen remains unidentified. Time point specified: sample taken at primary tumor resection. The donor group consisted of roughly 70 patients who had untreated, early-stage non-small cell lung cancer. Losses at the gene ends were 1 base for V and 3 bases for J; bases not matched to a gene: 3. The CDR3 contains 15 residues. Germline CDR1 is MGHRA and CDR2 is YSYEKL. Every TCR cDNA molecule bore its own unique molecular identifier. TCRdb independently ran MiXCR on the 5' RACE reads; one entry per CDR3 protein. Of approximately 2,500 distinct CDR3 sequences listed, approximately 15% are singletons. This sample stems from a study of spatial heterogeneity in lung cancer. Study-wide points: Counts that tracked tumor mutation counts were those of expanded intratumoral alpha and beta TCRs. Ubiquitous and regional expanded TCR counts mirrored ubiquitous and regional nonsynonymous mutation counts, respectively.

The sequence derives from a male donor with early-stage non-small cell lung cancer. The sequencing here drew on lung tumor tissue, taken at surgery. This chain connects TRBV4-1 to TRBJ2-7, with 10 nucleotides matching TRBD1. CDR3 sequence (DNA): TGCGCCAGCAGCCAAGGAGGGACAGGGGACTACGAGCAGTACTTC. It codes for CASSQGGTGDYEQYF.